The 10 T cell receptor beta chains in this list originate from one sample, sequenced in a study of memory CD4+ T cells and cytomegalovirus serostatus. The sort gate was single viable CD3+CD4+CD8-CD45RO+ cells for memory CD4+ T cells. Some clones are missing from TCRdb's copy, which holds only in-frame ones; the method was immunoSEQ multiplex PCR. The sample lists 45,000 to 65,000 clones; 70% to 85% were seen once. The source material was memory CD4+ T cells from blood. Receptors were obtained from an adult in good health and CMV-seronegative.

This clone turned up a few times. The chain recombines TRBV10-3 with TRBJ1-5; TRBD1 is a possible D gene (6 bases). Trimming took 10 bases from V and 3 from J, leaving 16 bases between them. CDR3 length: 14 amino acids. CDR1 ENHRY and CDR2 SYGVKD come from the germline V gene. The CDR3 loop reads CATSDRRDNQPQHF. Written as DNA, the CDR3 is TGTGCCACCTCCGACAGGCGAGACAATCAGCCCCAGCATTTT.

The chain is built from TRBV7-3 and TRBJ2-3; the D call may be TRBD1 or TRBD2 (5 bases each). Between the trimmed V and J ends, which lost 5 bases and 6 bases, there was a span of 18 bases. The germline V gene has CDR1 SGHTA and CDR2 FQGTGA. The CDR3 covers 15 residues. The CDR3: CASSAPFLGEDTQYF. DNA for the CDR3: TGTGCCAGCAGCGCTCCCTTTTTGGGGGAGGATACGCAGTATTTT.

V usage is TRBV29-1 and J usage is TRBJ2-7, with 7 bases aligning to TRBD1. Per the germline V gene, CDR1 is SQVTM and CDR2 is ANQGSEA. This CDR3 has 12 amino acids. The V gene end was trimmed by 7 bases and the J gene end by 5 bases; junction bases not matched to a gene: 8. This chain's CDR3 is CSGRRGQHEQYF. In DNA, the CDR3 is TGCAGCGGGCGCCGGGGACAGCACGAGCAGTACTTC.

The chain carries TRBV6-1 and TRBJ1-6; TRBD1 aligns across 10 bases. The CDR3 consists of 17 residues. The V gene end was trimmed by 1 base and the J gene end by 2 bases; junction bases not matched to a gene: 2. Germline assignment: CDR1 MNHNS and CDR2 SASEGT. CDR3: CASSEETGGAYNSPLHF. In DNA form, the CDR3 reads TGTGCCAGCAGTGAAGAGACAGGGGGCGCCTATAATTCACCCCTCCACTTT.

This chain links TRBV6-1 with TRBJ2-3, with D possibly called TRBD1 or TRBD2 (6 bases each). This CDR3 comprises 14 residues. Trimming shortened V by 6 bases and J by 4 bases, and 14 bases separated the two germline ends. The V gene's germline CDR1 is MNHNS and CDR2 SASEGT. This CDR3 is CASSLMGGADTQYF. The CDR3 DNA reads TGTGCCAGCAGCCTCATGGGGGGCGCAGATACGCAGTATTTT.

The V and J genes are TRBV19 and TRBJ1-1, with 8 bases aligning to TRBD1. Germline V lookup: CDR1 LNHDA, CDR2 SQIVND (reference sequence). The ends lost 8 bases at V and 4 bases at J; junction bases unmatched: 3. The CDR3 runs to 12 residues. Here the CDR3 DNA reads TGTGCCAGTCGGGACAGGCCCACTGAAGCTTTCTTT. Its protein product is CASRDRPTEAFF.

The V call is TRBV5-1, the J call TRBJ1-2; D not certain. V lost 4 bases and J 2 bases, leaving 12 bases between the germline ends. Germline CDR1 is SGHRS and CDR2 is YFSETQ. CDR3 size: 14 residues. The CDR3: CASSAGRSNYGYTF. CDR3 DNA: TGCGCCAGCAGCGCCGGACGGTCGAACTATGGCTACACCTTC.

Here the CDR3 reads CASSSAGGNEQFF. CDR3 nucleotides: TGCGCCAGCAGCTCGGCAGGGGGCAATGAGCAGTTCTTC. This chain links TRBV5-1 with TRBJ2-1, with TRBD1 matching over 7 bases. CDR1 is SGHRS, CDR2 YFSETQ, per germline. The CDR3 runs 13 residues. V dropped 3 bases and J dropped 6; count of bases not matched to a gene: 3.

The sample holds one count of this clone. This chain connects TRBV7-9 to TRBJ2-5, with 9 positions matching TRBD2. The CDR3 runs 16 residues. V was clipped by 1 base and J by 5 bases; unmatched bases: 8. Germline CDR1 reads SEHNR; CDR2 reads FQNEAQ (reference sequence). In nucleotides, the CDR3 is TGTGCCAGCAGCTTAGGCGGGGGGGCCGTTTTTGAGACCCAGTACTTC. Its translation is CASSLGGGAVFETQYF.

This clone was seen more than once but under ten times. This rearrangement joins TRBV5-1 to TRBJ1-1; 8 nucleotides align to TRBD1. The CDR3 totals 15 residues. Unmatched junction bases numbered 12, after V lost 4 bases and J lost 7 bases. Germline V gives CDR1 SGHRS, CDR2 YFSETQ. Here the CDR3 DNA reads TGCGCCAGCAGCCCTCGCCAGGGGGCGTACGGTGAAGCTTTCTTT. As protein: CASSPRQGAYGEAFF.